This entry is about one T cell receptor beta chain. V was cut by 4 bases and J by 5 bases, with 11 bases left in between. This CDR3 has 13 amino acids. The germline V gene encodes CDR1 SNHLY and CDR2 FYNNEI. This specimen belongs to a study of blood T cell repertoires in COVID-19. Looking at the study overall: Whether acute or convalescent, the COVID-19 samples came from the United States, Italy and Spain.

Original processing notes: Reference gene primer amplification gave estimated nucleated cell counts. TCRdb keeps only in-frame clones here, not all; method: immunoSEQ multiplex PCR. V, J and clone size derive from that table, while D and trimming were established from the DNA sequence. The sample consists of hundreds of thousands of clones, approximately 89% of them appearing once. The origin of this receptor is a woman aged 25 to 39 with COVID-19, enrolled during active disease. The sequenced sample consisted of peripheral blood. The chain couples TRBV2 to TRBJ1-2; tentative D call: TRBD1 (5 bases). CDR3 amino acids: CASSADSRYGYTF. In nucleotides, the CDR3 is TGTGCCAGCAGTGCTGACAGCCGATATGGCTACACCTTC.